This T cell receptor beta chain was sequenced in a study of early T cells in non-severe SARS-CoV-2 infection. Study-wide context: Alpha and beta chains were unpaired, from unsorted whole-blood bulk RNA.

Trimming shortened V by 2 bases and J by 3 bases, and 5 bases separated the two germline ends. CDR3 length: 12 amino acids. From germline, CDR1 is SGHAT and CDR2 FQNNGV. Study results and caveats: Comparison of clonotypes with VDJdb favored anti-spike CD8 responses while missing private and CD4 specificities.

Unique molecular identifiers were affixed to single, distinct cDNA molecules. Via MiXCR, TCRdb re-called the 5' RACE reads, giving one row per CDR3 protein. The table shows some 49,000 distinct CDR3 sequences, with roughly 8% occurring only once. This clonotype has a handful of counts. Antigen: not known. This chain links TRBV11-2 with TRBJ2-7; D not certain. The sample comprised whole blood. This TCR was recovered from an adult who was a healthcare worker with PCR-confirmed SARS-CoV-2 infection or an uninfected control (not recorded which). CDR3 residues: CASSLNIYEQYF. Written as DNA, the CDR3 is TGTGCCAGCAGCTTAAATATCTACGAGCAGTACTTC.